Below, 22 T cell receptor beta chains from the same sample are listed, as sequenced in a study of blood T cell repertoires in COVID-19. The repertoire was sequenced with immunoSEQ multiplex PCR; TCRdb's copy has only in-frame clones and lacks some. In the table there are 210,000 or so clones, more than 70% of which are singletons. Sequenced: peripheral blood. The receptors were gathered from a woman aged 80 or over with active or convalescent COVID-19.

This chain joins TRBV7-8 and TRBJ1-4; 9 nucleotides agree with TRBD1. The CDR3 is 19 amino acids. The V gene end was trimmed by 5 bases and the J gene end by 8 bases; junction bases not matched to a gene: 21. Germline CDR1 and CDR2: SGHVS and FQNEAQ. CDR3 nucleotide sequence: TGTGCCAGCAGCGTACAATCCGGGACAGGGAGACTTGGCGAAGAAAAACTGTTTTTT. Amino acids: CASSVQSGTGRLGEEKLFF.

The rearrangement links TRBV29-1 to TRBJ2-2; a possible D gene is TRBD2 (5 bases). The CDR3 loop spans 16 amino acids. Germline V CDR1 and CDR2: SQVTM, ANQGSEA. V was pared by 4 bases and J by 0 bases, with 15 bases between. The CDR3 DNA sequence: TGCAGCGTTGCTCGAGCGGATACTACGAACACCGGGGAGCTGTTTTTT. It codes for CSVARADTTNTGELFF.

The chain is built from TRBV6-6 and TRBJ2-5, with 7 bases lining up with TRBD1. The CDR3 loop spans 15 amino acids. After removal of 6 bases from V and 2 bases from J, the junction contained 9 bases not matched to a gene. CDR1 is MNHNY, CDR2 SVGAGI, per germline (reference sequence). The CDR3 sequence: CASRRHDRDQETQYF. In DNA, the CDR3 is TGTGCCAGCAGACGCCACGACAGGGATCAAGAGACCCAGTACTTC.

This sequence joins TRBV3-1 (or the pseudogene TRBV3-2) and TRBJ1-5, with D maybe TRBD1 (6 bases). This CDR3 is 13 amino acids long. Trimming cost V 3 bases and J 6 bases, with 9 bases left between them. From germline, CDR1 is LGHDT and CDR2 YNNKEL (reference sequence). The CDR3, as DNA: TGTGCCAGCAGCCACACAGGGATTCAGCCCCAGCATTTT. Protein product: CASSHTGIQPQHF.

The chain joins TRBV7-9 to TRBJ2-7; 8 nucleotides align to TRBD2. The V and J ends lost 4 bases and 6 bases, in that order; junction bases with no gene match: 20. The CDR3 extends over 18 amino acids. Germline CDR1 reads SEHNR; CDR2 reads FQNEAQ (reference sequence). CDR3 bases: TGTGCCAGCAGCTCCCCCGGCTATTCGGGAGGGCCCGGGGGCGAGCAGTACTTC. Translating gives CASSSPGYSGGPGGEQYF.

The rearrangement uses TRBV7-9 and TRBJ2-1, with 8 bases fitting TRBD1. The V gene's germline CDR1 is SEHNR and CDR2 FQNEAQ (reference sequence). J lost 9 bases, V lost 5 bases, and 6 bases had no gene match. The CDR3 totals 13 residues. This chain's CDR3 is CASSLGQGGEQFF. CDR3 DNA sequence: TGTGCCAGCAGCCTAGGACAGGGCGGTGAGCAGTTCTTC.

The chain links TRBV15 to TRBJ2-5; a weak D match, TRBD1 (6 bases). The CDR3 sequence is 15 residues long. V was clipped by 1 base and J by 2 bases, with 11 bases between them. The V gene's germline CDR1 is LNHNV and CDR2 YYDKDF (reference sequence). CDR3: CATSRVGQRQETQYF. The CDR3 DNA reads TGTGCCACCAGCAGAGTTGGACAGAGACAAGAGACCCAGTACTTC.

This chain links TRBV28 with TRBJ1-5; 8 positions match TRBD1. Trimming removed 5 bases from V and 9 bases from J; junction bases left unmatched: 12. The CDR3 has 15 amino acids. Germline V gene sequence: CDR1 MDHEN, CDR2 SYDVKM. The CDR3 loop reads CASSPSGGYIGPQHF. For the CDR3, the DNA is TGTGCCAGCAGTCCCTCAGGGGGCTACATTGGGCCCCAGCATTTT.

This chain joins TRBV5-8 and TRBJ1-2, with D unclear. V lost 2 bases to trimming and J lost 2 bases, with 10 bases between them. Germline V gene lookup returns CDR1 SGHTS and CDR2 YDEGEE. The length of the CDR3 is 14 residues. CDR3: CASSFGGVNYGYTF. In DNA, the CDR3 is TGTGCCAGCAGCTTTGGCGGAGTGAACTATGGCTACACCTTC.

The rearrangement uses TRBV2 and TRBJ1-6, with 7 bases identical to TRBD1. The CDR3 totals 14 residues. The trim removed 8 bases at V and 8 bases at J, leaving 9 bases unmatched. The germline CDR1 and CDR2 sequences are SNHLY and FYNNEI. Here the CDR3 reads CASGGPGGDSPLHF. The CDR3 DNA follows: TGTGCCAGCGGGGGCCCAGGGGGAGATTCACCCCTCCACTTT.

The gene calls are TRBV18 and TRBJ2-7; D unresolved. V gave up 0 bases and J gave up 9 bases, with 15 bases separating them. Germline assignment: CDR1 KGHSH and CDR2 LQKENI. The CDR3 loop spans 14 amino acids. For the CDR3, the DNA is TGTGCCAGCTCACCACCCAATACTATCCGCGGGCAGTACTTC. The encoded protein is CASSPPNTIRGQYF.

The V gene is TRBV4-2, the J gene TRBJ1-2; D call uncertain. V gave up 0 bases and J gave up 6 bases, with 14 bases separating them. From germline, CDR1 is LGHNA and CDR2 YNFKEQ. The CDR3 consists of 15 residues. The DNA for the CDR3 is TGTGCCAGCAGCCAAGAAAGTAGTTCGATCGATGGCTACACCTTC. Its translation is CASSQESSSIDGYTF.

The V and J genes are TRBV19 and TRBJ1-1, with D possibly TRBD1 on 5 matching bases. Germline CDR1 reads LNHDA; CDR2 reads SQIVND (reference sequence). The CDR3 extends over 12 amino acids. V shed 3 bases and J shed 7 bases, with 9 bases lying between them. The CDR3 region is CASSIVRGEAFF. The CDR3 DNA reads TGTGCCAGTAGTATTGTAAGGGGTGAAGCTTTCTTT.

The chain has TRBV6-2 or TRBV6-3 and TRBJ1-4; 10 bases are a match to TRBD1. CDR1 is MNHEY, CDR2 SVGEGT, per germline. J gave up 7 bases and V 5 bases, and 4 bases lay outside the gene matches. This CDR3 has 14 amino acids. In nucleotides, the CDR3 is TGTGCCAGCAGTCCGACAGGGGGCGGTGAAAAACTGTTTTTT. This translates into CASSPTGGGEKLFF.

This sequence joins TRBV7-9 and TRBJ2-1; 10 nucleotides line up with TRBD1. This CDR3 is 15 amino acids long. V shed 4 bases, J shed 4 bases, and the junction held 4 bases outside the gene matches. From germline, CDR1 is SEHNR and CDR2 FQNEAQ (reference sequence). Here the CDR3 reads CASSSGTGAYNEQFF. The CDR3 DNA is TGTGCCAGCAGCTCCGGGACAGGGGCTTACAATGAGCAGTTCTTC.

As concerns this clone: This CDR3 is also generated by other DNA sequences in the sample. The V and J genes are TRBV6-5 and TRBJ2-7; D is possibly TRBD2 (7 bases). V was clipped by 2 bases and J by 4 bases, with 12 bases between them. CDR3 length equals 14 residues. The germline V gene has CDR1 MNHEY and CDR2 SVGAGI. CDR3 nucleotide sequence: TGTGCCAGCAGTTACGCCGGGGGGCTATACGAGCAGTACTTC. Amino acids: CASSYAGGLYEQYF.

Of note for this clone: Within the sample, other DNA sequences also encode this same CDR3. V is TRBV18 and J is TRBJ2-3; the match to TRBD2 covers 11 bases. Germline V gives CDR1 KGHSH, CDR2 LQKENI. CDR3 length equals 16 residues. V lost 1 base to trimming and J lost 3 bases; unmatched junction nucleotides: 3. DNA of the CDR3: TGTGCCAGCTCACCACTAGCGGGGGGGCCAACAGATACGCAGTATTTT. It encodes CASSPLAGGPTDTQYF.

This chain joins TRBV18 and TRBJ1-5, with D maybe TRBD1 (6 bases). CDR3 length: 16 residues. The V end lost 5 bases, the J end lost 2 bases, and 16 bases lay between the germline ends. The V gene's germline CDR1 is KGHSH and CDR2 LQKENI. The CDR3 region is CASSMLQGLGNQPQHF. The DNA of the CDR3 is TGTGCCAGCTCAATGCTACAGGGTTTGGGCAATCAGCCCCAGCATTTT.

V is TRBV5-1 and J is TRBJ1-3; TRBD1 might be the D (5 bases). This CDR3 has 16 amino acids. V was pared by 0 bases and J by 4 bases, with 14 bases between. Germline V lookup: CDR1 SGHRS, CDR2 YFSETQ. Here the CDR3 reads CASSLVTGVPGNTIYF. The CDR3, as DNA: TGCGCCAGCAGCTTGGTTACAGGCGTTCCAGGAAACACCATATATTTT.

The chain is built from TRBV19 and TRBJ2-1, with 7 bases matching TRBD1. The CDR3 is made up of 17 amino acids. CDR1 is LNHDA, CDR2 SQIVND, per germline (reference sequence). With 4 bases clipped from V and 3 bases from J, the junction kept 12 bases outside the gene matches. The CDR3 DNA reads TGTGCCAGTAGTACCTACTCGGGACAGAGATTCTACAATGAGCAGTTCTTC. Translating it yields CASSTYSGQRFYNEQFF.

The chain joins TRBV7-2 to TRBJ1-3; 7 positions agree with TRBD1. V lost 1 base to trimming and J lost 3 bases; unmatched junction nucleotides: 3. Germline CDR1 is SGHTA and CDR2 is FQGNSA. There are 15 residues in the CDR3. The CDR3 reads CASSLVQGLGNTIYF. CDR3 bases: TGTGCCAGCAGCTTAGTACAGGGGCTTGGAAACACCATATATTTT.

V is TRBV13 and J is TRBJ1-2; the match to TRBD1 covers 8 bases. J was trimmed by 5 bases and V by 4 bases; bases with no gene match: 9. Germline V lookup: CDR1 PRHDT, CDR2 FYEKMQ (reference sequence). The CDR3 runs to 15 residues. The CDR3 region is CASSSGQVGGYGYTF. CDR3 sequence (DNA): TGTGCCAGCAGCTCGGGACAGGTTGGTGGGTATGGCTACACCTTC.